Listed below are T cell receptor beta chains from one sample, sequenced in a study of blood T cell repertoires in COVID-19. Assay used: immunoSEQ multiplex PCR; TCRdb lists only in-frame clones, some missing. The sample lists tens of thousands of clones, 65% to 80% occurring once. Material: peripheral blood. The source is a man in his 70s with acute or convalescent COVID-19. Each CDR3 is given without its conserved first and last residue. The order of the fields is D gene, CDR3 length, J gene, V gene, CDR3 protein. A D gene is named only where the DNA matches it firmly.

D: TRBD1; length: 14; J: TRBJ2-1; V: TRBV28; CDR3: ASSPAGDRATNEQF
D: -; length: 9; J: TRBJ1-4; V: TRBV29-1; CDR3: SVAVYRIVF
D: TRBD1; length: 13; J: TRBJ1-6; V: TRBV5-4; CDR3: ASSSGQGRNSPLH
D: -; length: 12; J: TRBJ1-2; V: TRBV19; CDR3: ASSTGAGVSGYT
D: -; length: 11; J: TRBJ1-5; V: TRBV19; CDR3: ASKGATVGPQH
D: TRBD1; length: 12; J: TRBJ1-2; V: TRBV10-3; CDR3: AIMAGTGVYGYT
D: -; length: 11; J: TRBJ2-5; V: TRBV3-1/TRBV3-2; CDR3: ASSQGSRGTQY
D: TRBD1; length: 12; J: TRBJ2-7; V: TRBV27; CDR3: ASSLRDRGHEQY
D: TRBD2; length: 12; J: TRBJ2-1; V: TRBV7-3; CDR3: ASSPGLAGDEQF
D: TRBD2; length: 14; J: TRBJ2-3; V: TRBV9; CDR3: ASSVPAGVSTDTQY
D: -; length: 12; J: TRBJ1-6; V: TRBV19; CDR3: ASSKDPSGSPLH
D: -; length: 13; J: TRBJ2-2; V: TRBV2; CDR3: ASRALGSNTGELF
D: -; length: 10; J: TRBJ1-4; V: TRBV28; CDR3: ASRRGSEKLF
D: TRBD1; length: 11; J: TRBJ1-2; V: TRBV6-5; CDR3: ASRPDRGNGYT
D: TRBD2; length: 16; J: TRBJ2-4; V: TRBV10-1; CDR3: ASRGAGGVIVAKNIQY
D: -; length: 12; J: TRBJ1-4; V: TRBV21-1; CDR3: ASSDRDRGEKLF
D: TRBD2; length: 14; J: TRBJ2-3; V: TRBV19; CDR3: ASSIDGGAGGDTQY
D: TRBD1; length: 12; J: TRBJ2-7; V: TRBV10-3; CDR3: AISAFGTEVEQY
D: -; length: 13; J: TRBJ2-1; V: TRBV9; CDR3: ASSPGGAAGNEQF
D: -; length: 9; J: TRBJ1-2; V: TRBV28; CDR3: ASWGQYGYT
D: -; length: 14; J: TRBJ2-2; V: TRBV2; CDR3: ASSGLLRANTGELF
D: -; length: 13; J: TRBJ1-1; V: TRBV19; CDR3: ASSKTGLMNTEAF
D: TRBD1; length: 12; J: TRBJ2-3; V: TRBV9; CDR3: ASSVGTGSDTQY
D: -; length: 13; J: TRBJ1-2; V: TRBV15; CDR3: ATSRDQGNYYGYT
D: -; length: 12; J: TRBJ1-6; V: TRBV5-8; CDR3: ASSFDRPNSPLH
D: TRBD1; length: 13; J: TRBJ2-5; V: TRBV18; CDR3: ASSAGTGQQETQY
D: -; length: 13; J: TRBJ1-5; V: TRBV7-2; CDR3: ASSADGDSNQPQH
D: -; length: 13; J: TRBJ2-3; V: TRBV5-6; CDR3: ASSWTQGGTDTQY
D: TRBD2; length: 13; J: TRBJ2-2; V: TRBV18; CDR3: ASSSTSGNTGELF
D: TRBD1; length: 13; J: TRBJ2-3; V: TRBV7-3; CDR3: ASSVGTGSTDTQY
D: TRBD1; length: 12; J: TRBJ2-7; V: TRBV9; CDR3: ASTPGTGPYEQY
D: TRBD2; length: 16; J: TRBJ2-1; V: TRBV7-9; CDR3: ASSLSSPSGFLYNEQF
D: TRBD1; length: 13; J: TRBJ2-1; V: TRBV5-1; CDR3: ASSLRQGADNEQF
D: -; length: 14; J: TRBJ1-6; V: TRBV10-1; CDR3: ASSRDESSYNSPLH
D: -; length: 11; J: TRBJ1-3; V: TRBV5-1; CDR3: ASSLTSSNTIY
D: -; length: 9; J: TRBJ2-2; V: TRBV2; CDR3: ASTNTGELF
D: -; length: 13; J: TRBJ2-3; V: TRBV2; CDR3: ARESLRDSGDTQY
D: TRBD1; length: 14; J: TRBJ2-7; V: TRBV4-1; CDR3: ASSQVTGGTPYEQY
D: -; length: 12; J: TRBJ2-5; V: TRBV28; CDR3: ASSSADGSETQY
D: -; length: 12; J: TRBJ1-1; V: TRBV11-2; CDR3: ASSLANLNTEAF
D: TRBD2; length: 14; J: TRBJ2-5; V: TRBV7-3; CDR3: ASSRRERGDQETQY
D: -; length: 13; J: TRBJ2-2; V: TRBV7-6; CDR3: ASSLLGPPDGELF
D: -; length: 9; J: TRBJ2-1; V: TRBV2; CDR3: VSARYNEQF
D: TRBD1; length: 10; J: TRBJ1-3; V: TRBV7-8; CDR3: ASRDRGNTIY
D: -; length: 16; J: TRBJ1-5; V: TRBV4-1; CDR3: ASSQDRSGSRGDQPQH
D: -; length: 15; J: TRBJ1-1; V: TRBV9; CDR3: ASSPRPDFWGRTEAF
D: TRBD1; length: 11; J: TRBJ2-2; V: TRBV19; CDR3: ASDRGGTGELF
D: -; length: 14; J: TRBJ2-7; V: TRBV4-1; CDR3: ASSQEYTARSREQY
D: -; length: 13; J: TRBJ1-1; V: TRBV6-5; CDR3: ASTSTWTAGTEAF
D: TRBD2; length: 15; J: TRBJ2-1; V: TRBV5-4; CDR3: ASSLGLAGSSYNEQF
D: TRBD2; length: 10; J: TRBJ2-3; V: TRBV7-8; CDR3: ASNFRGGTQY
D: -; length: 12; J: TRBJ1-2; V: TRBV6-5; CDR3: ASSKAGGDYGYT